This TCR beta chain was captured in a study of blood T cell repertoires in COVID-19. Clones were read by immunoSEQ multiplex PCR, and TCRdb kept only the in-frame ones, dropping some. The table includes 250,000 to 350,000 clones, about nine tenths detected once. Trimming shortened V by 1 base and J by 5 bases, and 4 bases separated the two germline ends. The CDR3 length is 12 residues. Germline CDR1 and CDR2: MDHEN and SYDVKM. The chain carries TRBV28 and TRBJ2-3, with D unresolved. The sample consisted of PBMCs or T cells enriched from blood (not recorded which). The clonotype originates from a woman between 18 and 30 years old who had recovered from COVID-19. The CDR3 protein is CASSLYQDTQYF. The DNA of the CDR3 is TGTGCCAGCAGTTTATATCAAGATACGCAGTATTTT.